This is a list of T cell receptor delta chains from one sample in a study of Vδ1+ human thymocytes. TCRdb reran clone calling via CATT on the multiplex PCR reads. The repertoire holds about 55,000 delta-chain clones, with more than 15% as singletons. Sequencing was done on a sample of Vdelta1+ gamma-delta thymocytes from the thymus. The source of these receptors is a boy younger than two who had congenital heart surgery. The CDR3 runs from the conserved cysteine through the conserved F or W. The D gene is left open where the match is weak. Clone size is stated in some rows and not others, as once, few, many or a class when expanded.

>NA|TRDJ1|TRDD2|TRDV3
CASSYDYLGDKLIF
TGTGCCTCTTCCTACGATTATCTGGGGGATAAACTCATCTTT
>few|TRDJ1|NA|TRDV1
CALGEPPTRGGVYTDKLIF
TGTGCTCTTGGGGAACCCCCTACTAGGGGGGGGGTTTACACCGATAAACTCATCTTT
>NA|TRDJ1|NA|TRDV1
CALGVQIFLDTGGPDKLIF
TGTGCTCTTGGGGTACAAATCTTCCTAGATACTGGGGGTCCCGATAAACTCATCTTT
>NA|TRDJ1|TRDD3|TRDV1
CALGEQPGGPLDKLIF
TGTGCTCTTGGGGAACAACCTGGGGGGCCCCTCGATAAACTCATCTTT
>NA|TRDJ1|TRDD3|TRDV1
CALGEVSPTRWGEGKLIF
TGTGCTCTTGGGGAAGTCTCCCCTACGCGCTGGGGGGAAGGTAAACTCATCTTT
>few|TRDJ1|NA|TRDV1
CALGEPSYGTDKLIF
TGTGCTCTTGGGGAACCATCCTACGGTACCGATAAACTCATCTTT
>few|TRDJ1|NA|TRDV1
CALGDYYVEGDKLIF
TGTGCTCTTGGGGATTACTACGTGGAGGGCGATAAACTCATCTTT
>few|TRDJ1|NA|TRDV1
CALGATVGSFDKLIF
TGTGCTCTTGGTGCTACGGTGGGATCGTTCGATAAACTCATCTTT
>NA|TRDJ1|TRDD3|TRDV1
CALGDPSPKPYWGIVSKLIF
TGTGCTCTTGGGGACCCTTCCCCCAAGCCTTACTGGGGGATAGTATCCAAACTCATCTTT
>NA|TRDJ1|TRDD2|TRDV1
CALGPLRAFLRGLADKLIF
TGTGCTCTTGGGCCTCTACGGGCCTTCCTAAGGGGATTGGCCGATAAACTCATCTTT
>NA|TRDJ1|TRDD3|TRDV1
CALGEEGLPRGIRSSDKLIF
TGTGCTCTTGGGGAAGAAGGCCTTCCTAGGGGGATACGCTCTTCCGATAAACTCATCTTT
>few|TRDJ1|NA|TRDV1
CALGESSPNSAFKLIF
TGTGCTCTTGGGGAATCCTCCCCCAATAGTGCCTTCAAACTCATCTTT
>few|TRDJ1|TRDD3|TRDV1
CALGERPSLRGYAHGHKLIF
TGTGCTCTTGGGGAACGGCCTTCCTTAAGGGGATACGCTCACGGCCATAAACTCATCTTT
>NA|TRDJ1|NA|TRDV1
CALGEKRSSPSYTDKLIF
TGTGCTCTTGGGGAAAAACGCTCTTCTCCGAGTTACACCGATAAACTCATCTTT
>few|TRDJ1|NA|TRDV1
CALGELSVFGDKLIF
TGTGCTCTTGGGGAACTTTCAGTATTTGGCGATAAACTCATCTTT
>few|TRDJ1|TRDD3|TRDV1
CALGEPPIFYTYWGGTDKLIF
TGTGCTCTTGGGGAACCCCCGATATTCTATACGTACTGGGGAGGTACCGATAAACTCATCTTT
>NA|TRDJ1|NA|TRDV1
CALGSPNSSAGDTDKLIF
TGTGCTCTCGGCAGTCCCAATTCCAGCGCGGGGGACACCGATAAACTCATCTTT